This T cell receptor beta chain is from a study of cytomegalovirus exposure and HLA in healthy donors. Amplification used 60 Vbeta primers and 13 Jbeta primers. Libraries were prepared by immunoSEQ multiplex PCR; TCRdb keeps only in-frame clonotypes and omits some of them. The table lists tens of thousands of clones, around 78% of them singletons, with more than 7.5% in the top ten. Worth noting for this clone: Its antigen remains unidentified.

Findings and caveats of the study: V- and J-gene trimming in TCR beta was tied to a missense DCLRE1C variant by an analysis performed later. On later analysis, the bulk of CMV-associated TCR beta chains appeared to be HLA-restricted.

The TCR sequence derives from a man aged 40-49 years in good health and CMV-seronegative. Sequencing used PBMCs.

The CDR3 DNA reads TGTGCCAGCAGCAAATCGACTAGTGGCGGGGAGCTGTTTTTT. Residues: CASSKSTSGGELFF. The chain links TRBV21-1 to TRBJ2-2; the listed D gene, TRBD2, was not tested against the DNA. TRBV21-1 counts as a pseudogene. The CDR3 totals 14 residues.